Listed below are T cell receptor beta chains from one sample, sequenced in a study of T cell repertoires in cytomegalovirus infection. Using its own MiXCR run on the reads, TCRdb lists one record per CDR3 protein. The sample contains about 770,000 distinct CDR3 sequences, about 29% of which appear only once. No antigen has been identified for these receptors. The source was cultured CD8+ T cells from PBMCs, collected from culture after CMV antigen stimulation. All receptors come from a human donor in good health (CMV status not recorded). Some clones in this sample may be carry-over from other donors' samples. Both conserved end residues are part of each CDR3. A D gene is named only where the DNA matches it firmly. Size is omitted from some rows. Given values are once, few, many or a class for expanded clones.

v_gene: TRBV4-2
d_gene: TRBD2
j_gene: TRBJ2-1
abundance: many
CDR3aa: CASSQDSGGAHNEQFF
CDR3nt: TGTGCCAGCAGCCAAGACAGCGGGGGGGCCCACAATGAGCAGTTCTTC

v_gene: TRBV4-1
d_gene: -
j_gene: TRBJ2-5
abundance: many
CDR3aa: CASSQEGVPAPKETQYF
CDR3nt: TGCGCCAGCAGCCAAGAGGGCGTTCCGGCCCCAAAAGAGACCCAGTACTTC

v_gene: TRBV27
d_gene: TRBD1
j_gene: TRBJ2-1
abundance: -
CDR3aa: CASRRTGRMYNEQFF
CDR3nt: TGTGCCAGCAGGAGGACAGGGAGAATGTACAATGAGCAGTTCTTC

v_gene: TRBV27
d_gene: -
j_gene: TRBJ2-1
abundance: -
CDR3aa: CASSQYRERQFF
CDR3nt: TGTGCCAGCAGTCAATATCGCGAGAGGCAGTTCTTC

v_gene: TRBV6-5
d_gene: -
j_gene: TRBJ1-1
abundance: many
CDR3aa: CASSYWGRVLNTEAFF
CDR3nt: TGTGCCAGCAGTTACTGGGGGCGCGTACTGAACACTGAAGCTTTCTTT

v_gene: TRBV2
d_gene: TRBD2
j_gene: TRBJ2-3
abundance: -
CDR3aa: CASGKRGGTDTQYF
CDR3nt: TGTGCCAGCGGCAAGCGGGGGGGCACAGATACGCAGTATTTT

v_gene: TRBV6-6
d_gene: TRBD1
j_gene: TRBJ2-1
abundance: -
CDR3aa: CASSGDRETYNEQFF
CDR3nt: TGTGCCAGCAGTGGGGACAGAGAAACCTACAATGAGCAGTTCTTC

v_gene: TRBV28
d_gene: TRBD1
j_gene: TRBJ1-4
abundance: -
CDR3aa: CASSSSWDRGTNEKLFF
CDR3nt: TGTGCCAGCAGTTCGAGCTGGGACAGGGGAACTAATGAAAAACTGTTTTTT

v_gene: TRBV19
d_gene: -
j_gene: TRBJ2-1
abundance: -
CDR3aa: CASSIMAGLVEQFF
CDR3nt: TGTGCCAGTAGTATCATGGCAGGGTTGGTTGAGCAGTTCTTC

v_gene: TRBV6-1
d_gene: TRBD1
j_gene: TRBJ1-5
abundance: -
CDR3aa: CASRGGQGGNQPQHF
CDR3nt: TGTGCCAGCAGGGGAGGACAGGGAGGGAATCAGCCCCAGCATTTT

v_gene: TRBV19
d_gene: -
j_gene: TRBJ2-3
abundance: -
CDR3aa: CASSMGSGPETGTQYF
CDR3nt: TGTGCCAGTAGTATGGGGAGTGGGCCGGAGACAGGTACGCAGTATTTT

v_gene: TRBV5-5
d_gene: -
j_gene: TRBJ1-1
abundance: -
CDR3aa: CASNRPGVAFF
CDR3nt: TGTGCCAGCAACCGCCCAGGGGTCGCTTTCTTT

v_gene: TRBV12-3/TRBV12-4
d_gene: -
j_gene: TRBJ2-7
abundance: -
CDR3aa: CASSLVWDVPYEQYF
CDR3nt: TGTGCCAGCAGTTTAGTGTGGGACGTCCCCTACGAGCAGTACTTC

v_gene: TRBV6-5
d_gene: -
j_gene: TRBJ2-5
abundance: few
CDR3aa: CASSYGQSFQETQYF
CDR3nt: TGTGCCAGCAGTTACGGCCAGTCCTTCCAAGAGACCCAGTACTTC

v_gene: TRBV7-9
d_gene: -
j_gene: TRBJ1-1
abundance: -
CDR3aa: CASSQQNTEAFF
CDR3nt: TGTGCCAGCAGCCAGCAAAACACTGAAGCTTTCTTT

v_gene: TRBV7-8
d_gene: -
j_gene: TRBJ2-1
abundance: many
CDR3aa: CATTLGGEQFF
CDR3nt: TGTGCCACCACCCTGGGTGGTGAGCAGTTCTTC

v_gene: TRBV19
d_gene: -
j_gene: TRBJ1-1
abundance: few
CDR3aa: CATRKAGGPNTEAFF
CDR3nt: TGTGCCACCAGAAAGGCGGGGGGGCCGAACACTGAAGCTTTCTTT

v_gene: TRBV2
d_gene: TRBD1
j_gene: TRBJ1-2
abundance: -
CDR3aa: CASPIRDRGLWSGYTF
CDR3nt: TGTGCCAGCCCTATCCGGGACAGGGGGCTTTGGTCTGGCTACACCTTC

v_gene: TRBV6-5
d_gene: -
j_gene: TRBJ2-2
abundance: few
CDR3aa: CASSYSLGATGELFF
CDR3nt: TGTGCCAGCAGTTACTCGTTGGGGGCTACCGGGGAGCTGTTTTTT

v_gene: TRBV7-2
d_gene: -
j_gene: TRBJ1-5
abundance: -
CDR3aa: CASSPGWNSNQPQHF
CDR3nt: TGTGCCAGCAGCCCCGGGTGGAATAGCAATCAGCCCCAGCATTTT

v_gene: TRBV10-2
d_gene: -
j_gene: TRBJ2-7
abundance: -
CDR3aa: CASSESNPSSYEQYF
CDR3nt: TGCGCCAGCAGTGAGTCGAACCCGAGCTCCTACGAGCAGTACTTC

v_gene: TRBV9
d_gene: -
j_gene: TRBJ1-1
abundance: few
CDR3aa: CASSAPRTPSPDTEAFF
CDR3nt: TGTGCCAGCAGCGCCCCTCGGACACCCTCCCCGGACACTGAAGCTTTCTTT

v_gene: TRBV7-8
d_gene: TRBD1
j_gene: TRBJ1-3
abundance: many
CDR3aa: CASLQGDSGNTIYF
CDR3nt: TGTGCCAGTCTCCAGGGGGACTCTGGAAACACCATATATTTT

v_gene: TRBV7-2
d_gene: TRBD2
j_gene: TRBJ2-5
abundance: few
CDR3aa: CASSLDIYAGGRETQYF
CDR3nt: TGTGCCAGCAGCTTAGATATATATGCGGGGGGGCGGGAGACCCAGTACTTC

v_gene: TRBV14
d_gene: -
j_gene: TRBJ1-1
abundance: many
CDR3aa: CASSPPARTISEAFF
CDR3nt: TGTGCCAGCAGCCCCCCAGCCAGGACCATCTCTGAAGCTTTCTTT

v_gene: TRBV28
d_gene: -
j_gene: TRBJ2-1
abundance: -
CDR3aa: CASSLSRIDEQFF
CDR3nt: TGTGCCAGCAGTCTCTCCCGGATAGATGAGCAGTTCTTC

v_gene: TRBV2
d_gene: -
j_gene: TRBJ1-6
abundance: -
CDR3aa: CASTPQSYNSPLHF
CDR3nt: TGTGCCAGCACCCCCCAGTCCTATAATTCACCCCTCCACTTT

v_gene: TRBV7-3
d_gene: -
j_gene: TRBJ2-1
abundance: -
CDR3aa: CASSLGPERNYNEQFF
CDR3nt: TGTGCCAGCAGCTTAGGCCCAGAACGGAACTACAATGAGCAGTTCTTC

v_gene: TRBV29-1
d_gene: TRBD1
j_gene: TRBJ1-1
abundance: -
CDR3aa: CSVELGQGYTEAFF
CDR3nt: TGCAGCGTTGAACTCGGACAGGGTTATACTGAAGCTTTCTTT

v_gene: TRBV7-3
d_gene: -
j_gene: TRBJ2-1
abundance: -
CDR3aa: CASSFTFRGSYNEQFF
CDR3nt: TGTGCCAGCAGCTTTACTTTCAGGGGTTCCTACAATGAGCAGTTCTTC

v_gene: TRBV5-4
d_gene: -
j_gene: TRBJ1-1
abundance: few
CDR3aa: CASSDGAAAFF
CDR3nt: TGTGCCAGCAGCGACGGAGCCGCAGCTTTCTTT

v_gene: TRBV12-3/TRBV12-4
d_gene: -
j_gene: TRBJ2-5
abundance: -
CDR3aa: CASSVLDETQYF
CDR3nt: TGTGCCAGCAGTGTCCTTGACGAGACCCAGTACTTC

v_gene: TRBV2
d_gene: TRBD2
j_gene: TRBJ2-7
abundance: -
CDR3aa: CASMRSGGYEQYF
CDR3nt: TGTGCCAGCATGAGGAGCGGGGGCTACGAGCAGTACTTC

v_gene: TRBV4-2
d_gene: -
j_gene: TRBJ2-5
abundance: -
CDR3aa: CASSAPEGRETQETQYF
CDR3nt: TGTGCCAGCAGTGCCCCCGAGGGCAGGGAGACCCAAGAGACCCAGTACTTC

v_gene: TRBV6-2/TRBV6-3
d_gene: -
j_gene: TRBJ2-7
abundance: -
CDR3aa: CASRQTLYEQYF
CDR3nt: TGTGCCAGCAGACAGACACTCTACGAGCAGTACTTC

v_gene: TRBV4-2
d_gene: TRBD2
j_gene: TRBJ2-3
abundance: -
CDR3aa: CASSQERGTSGVTQYF
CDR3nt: TGTGCCAGCAGCCAAGAACGAGGGACTAGCGGGGTGACGCAGTATTTT

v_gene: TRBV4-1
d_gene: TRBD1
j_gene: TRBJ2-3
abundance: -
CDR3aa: CASSHGQGDTQYF
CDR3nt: TGCGCCAGCAGCCACGGACAGGGAGATACGCAGTATTTT

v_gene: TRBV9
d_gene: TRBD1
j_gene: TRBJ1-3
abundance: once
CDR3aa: CASSSQGVSGNTIYF
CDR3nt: TGTGCCAGCAGCTCTCAGGGGGTCTCTGGAAACACCATATATTTT

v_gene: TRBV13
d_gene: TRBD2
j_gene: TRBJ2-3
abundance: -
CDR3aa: CASSSSGGNTDTQYF
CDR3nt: TGTGCCAGCAGCTCAAGCGGGGGGAACACAGATACGCAGTATTTT

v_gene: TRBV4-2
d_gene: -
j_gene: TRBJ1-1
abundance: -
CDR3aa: CASSLDVLEGTEAFF
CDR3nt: TGTGCCAGCAGCCTGGATGTACTAGAGGGCACTGAAGCTTTCTTT

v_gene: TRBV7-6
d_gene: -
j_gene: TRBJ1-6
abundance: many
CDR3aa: CASSLTAALHNSPLHF
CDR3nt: TGTGCCAGCAGCCTAACGGCAGCTCTGCATAATTCACCCCTCCACTTT

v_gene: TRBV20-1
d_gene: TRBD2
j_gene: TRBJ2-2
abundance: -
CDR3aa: CSARGEGLGAELFF
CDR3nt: TGCAGTGCTAGAGGGGAGGGACTAGGAGCGGAGCTGTTTTTT

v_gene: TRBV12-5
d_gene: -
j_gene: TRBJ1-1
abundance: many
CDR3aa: CADSGPLFPNTEAFF
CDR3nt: TGTGCCGACAGTGGGCCCCTCTTTCCGAACACTGAAGCTTTCTTT

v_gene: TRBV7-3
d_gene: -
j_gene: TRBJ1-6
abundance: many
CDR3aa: CASSPGGRGVSPLHF
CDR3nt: TGTGCCAGCAGCCCCGGAGGCAGGGGCGTCTCACCCCTCCACTTT

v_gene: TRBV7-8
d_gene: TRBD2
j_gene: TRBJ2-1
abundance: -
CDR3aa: CASSFPPGGRNEQFF
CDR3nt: TGTGCCAGCAGCTTTCCCCCGGGGGGGCGTAATGAGCAGTTCTTC

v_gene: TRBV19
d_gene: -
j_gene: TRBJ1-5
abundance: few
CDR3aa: CASSFSPSNQPQHF
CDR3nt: TGTGCCAGTAGTTTTTCTCCTAGCAATCAGCCCCAGCATTTT

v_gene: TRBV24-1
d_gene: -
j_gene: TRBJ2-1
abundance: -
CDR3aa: CATSVGNEQFF
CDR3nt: TGTGCCACCAGTGTTGGCAATGAGCAGTTCTTC

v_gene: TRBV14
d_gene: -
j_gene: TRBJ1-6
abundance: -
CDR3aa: CASSQDEGHQVLSPLHF
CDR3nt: TGTGCCAGCAGCCAAGATGAGGGGCACCAGGTCTTATCACCCCTCCACTTT

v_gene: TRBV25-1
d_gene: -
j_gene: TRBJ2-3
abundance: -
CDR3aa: CASSEGWDTDTQYF
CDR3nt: TGTGCCAGCAGTGAAGGGTGGGACACAGATACGCAGTATTTT

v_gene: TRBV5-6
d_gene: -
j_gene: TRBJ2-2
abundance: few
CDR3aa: CASSDTGRGTGELFF
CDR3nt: TGTGCCAGCAGCGATACAGGGCGAGGCACCGGGGAGCTGTTTTTT

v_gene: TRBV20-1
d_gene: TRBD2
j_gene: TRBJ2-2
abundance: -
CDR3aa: CSARESGGNTGELFF
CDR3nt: TGCAGTGCTAGAGAGAGCGGGGGGAACACCGGGGAGCTGTTTTTT

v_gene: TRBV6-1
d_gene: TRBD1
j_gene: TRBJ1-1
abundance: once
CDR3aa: CASSDGTGFTEAFF
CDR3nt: TGTGCCAGCAGTGACGGGACAGGGTTCACTGAAGCTTTCTTT

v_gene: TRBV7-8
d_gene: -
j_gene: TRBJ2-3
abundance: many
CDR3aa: CASSPLGGVGTDTQYF
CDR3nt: TGTGCCAGCAGCCCCCTGGGGGGCGTCGGAACAGATACGCAGTATTTT

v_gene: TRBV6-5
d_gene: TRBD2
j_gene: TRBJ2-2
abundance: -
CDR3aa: CASSYSGIRGGASTGELFF
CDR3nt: TGTGCCAGCAGTTACTCGGGGATCCGGGGGGGGGCAAGCACCGGGGAGCTGTTTTTT

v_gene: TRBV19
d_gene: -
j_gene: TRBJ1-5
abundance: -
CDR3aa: CASSIGYGLEQPQHF
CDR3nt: TGTGCCAGTAGTATTGGATACGGACTCGAGCAGCCCCAGCATTTT